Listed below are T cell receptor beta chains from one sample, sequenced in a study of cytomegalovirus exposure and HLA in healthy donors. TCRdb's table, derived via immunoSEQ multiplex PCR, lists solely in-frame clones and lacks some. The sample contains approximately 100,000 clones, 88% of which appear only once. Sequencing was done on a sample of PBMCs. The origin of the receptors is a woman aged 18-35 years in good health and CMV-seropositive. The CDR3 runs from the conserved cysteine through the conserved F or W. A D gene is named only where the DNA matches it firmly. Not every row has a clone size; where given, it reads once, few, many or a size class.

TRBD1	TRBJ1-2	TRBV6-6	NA	TGTGCCAGCAGGGAAACAGGGGCCGATAACTATGGCTACACCTTC	CASRETGADNYGYTF
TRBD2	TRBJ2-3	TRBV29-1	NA	TGCAGCGTCGCAGGACTAGCGGACACAGATACGCAGTATTTT	CSVAGLADTDTQYF
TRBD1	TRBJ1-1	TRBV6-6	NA	TGTGCCAGCAGCGACAGGGTTTTGGACACTGAAGCTTTCTTT	CASSDRVLDTEAFF
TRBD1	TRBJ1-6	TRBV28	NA	TGTGCCAGCAGTTTGGGTCCGGGACAGGGGGGCTCCTATAATTCACCCCTCCACTTT	CASSLGPGQGGSYNSPLHF
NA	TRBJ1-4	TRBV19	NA	TGTGCCAGTAGCGGAGGTTCTTCAACTAATGAAAAACTGTTTTTT	CASSGGSSTNEKLFF
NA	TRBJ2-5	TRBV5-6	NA	TGTGCCAGCAGCTCCTCAGTATCCCAGTACTTC	CASSSSVSQYF
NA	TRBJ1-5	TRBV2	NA	TGTGCCAGCAGTAGGTCTCCCGACAATAGCAATCAGCCCCAGCATTTT	CASSRSPDNSNQPQHF
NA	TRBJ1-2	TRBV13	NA	TGTGCCAGCAGCTCTTCCGGACACATTCTACTCTATGGCTACACCTTC	CASSSSGHILLYGYTF
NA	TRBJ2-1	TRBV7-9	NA	TGTGCCAGCAGCTTAGGCGGCAGTCTAAACAATGAGCAGTTCTTC	CASSLGGSLNNEQFF
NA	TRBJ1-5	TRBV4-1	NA	TGCGCCAGCAGCCAGCTGGTGGCAGCGAGTCAGCCCCAGCATTTT	CASSQLVAASQPQHF
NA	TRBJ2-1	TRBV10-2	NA	TGCGCCAGCCCCCCCGATGAGCAGTTCTTC	CASPPDEQFF
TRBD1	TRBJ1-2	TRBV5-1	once	TGCGCCAGCAGCTCTGGGACAGGGAACTATGGCTACACCTTC	CASSSGTGNYGYTF
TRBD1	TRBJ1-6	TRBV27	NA	TGTGCCAGCGGACGACAGGGTAGAGATTCACCCCTCCACTTT	CASGRQGRDSPLHF
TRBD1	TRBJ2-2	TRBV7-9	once	TGTGCCAGCAGCCCTACGACAGGGTCGAACACCGGGGAGCTGTTTTTT	CASSPTTGSNTGELFF
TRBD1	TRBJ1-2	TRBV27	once	TGTGCCAGCAGTCCCTCCGGGGGACAGGGGTCCGCGGGCTACACCTTC	CASSPSGGQGSAGYTF
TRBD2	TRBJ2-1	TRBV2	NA	TGTGCCAGCAGGGTGGGACTAGCTAACAATGAGCAGTTCTTC	CASRVGLANNEQFF
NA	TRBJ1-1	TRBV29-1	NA	TGCAGCGTTGCCTTCAAACTTGAAGCTTTCTTT	CSVAFKLEAFF
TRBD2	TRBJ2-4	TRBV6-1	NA	TGTGCCAGCAGTGCGACTAGCGGGGGGGCGGACATTCAGTACTTC	CASSATSGGADIQYF
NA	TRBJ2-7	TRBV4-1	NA	TGCGCCAGCAGCCAGGGGCAGTGGAGCGAGCAGTACTTC	CASSQGQWSEQYF
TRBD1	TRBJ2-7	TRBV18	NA	TGTGCCAGCTCACCAGTGCTGGTCCGGGACAGAACCTACGAGCAGTACTTC	CASSPVLVRDRTYEQYF
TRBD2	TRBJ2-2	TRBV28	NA	TGTGCCAGCAGGAAAGAGCGGGGGGGATTTAGCGGGGAGCTGTTTTTT	CASRKERGGFSGELFF
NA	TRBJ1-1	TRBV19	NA	TGTGCCAGTAGTATGATCGGGAACACTGAAGCTTTCTTT	CASSMIGNTEAFF
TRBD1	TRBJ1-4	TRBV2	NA	TGTGCCAGCACCCGGACAGGGCGACTTAATGAAAAACTGTTTTTT	CASTRTGRLNEKLFF
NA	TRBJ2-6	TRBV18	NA	TGTGCCAGCTCACCCGGTGGAGGGTGGGGGGCCAACGTCCTGACTTTC	CASSPGGGWGANVLTF
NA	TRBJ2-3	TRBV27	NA	TGTGCCAGCAACCCAACTGCGGGGCCCACAGATACGCAGTATTTT	CASNPTAGPTDTQYF
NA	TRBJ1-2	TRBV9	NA	TGTGCCAGCAGCCCGAAGGACAGTAGTTTATCCGGCTACACCTTC	CASSPKDSSLSGYTF
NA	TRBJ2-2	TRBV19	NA	TGTGCCAGTAGTATACAGGGGGGCTTAAACACCGGGGAGCTGTTTTTT	CASSIQGGLNTGELFF
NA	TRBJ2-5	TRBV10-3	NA	TGTGCCATCAGTGAGTCGGGAGGGGCGGGGGCCGGGACGACCCAGTACTTC	CAISESGGAGAGTTQYF
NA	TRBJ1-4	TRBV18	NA	TGTGCCAGCTCACTAACTTACAGGGACACTAATGAAAAACTGTTTTTT	CASSLTYRDTNEKLFF
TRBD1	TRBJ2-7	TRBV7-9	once	TGTGCCAGCCTTAGGGCCGGGACAGGGTACCACGAGCAGTACTTC	CASLRAGTGYHEQYF
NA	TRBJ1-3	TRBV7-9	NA	TGTGCCAGCAGCTTACAGGCAGGCTCTGGAAACACCATATATTTT	CASSLQAGSGNTIYF
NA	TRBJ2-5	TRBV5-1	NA	TGCGCCAGCAGCGGCCAACCCGGGACTTCCGTAGACCAGTACTTC	CASSGQPGTSVDQYF